A selection of T cell receptor beta chains follows, all from one sample in a study of T cells after yellow fever vaccination. TCRdb re-called the 5' RACE reads through MiXCR, storing one row per CDR3 protein. The sample yields approximately 85,000 distinct CDR3 sequences, about an eighth seen once. This sample comprised CD8+ T cells not binding an NS4B(214-222) dextramer, sorted from PBMCs, obtained about 21 days after the first yellow fever vaccination. The receptors were gathered from a man aged 18-30 years who received the YFV17D yellow fever vaccine. The CDR3 runs from the conserved cysteine through the conserved F or W. D genes are given only for firm matches. The size field is filled for only some rows; it gives once, few, many or a size class.

TRBJ2-3 | TRBD2 | few | TRBV20-1 | CSALGGGTTDTQYF | TGCAGTGCCCTGGGGGGGGGAACCACAGATACGCAGTATTTT
TRBJ1-2 | TRBD1 | - | TRBV20-1 | CSARDWDREKNGYTF | TGCAGTGCTAGAGACTGGGACAGGGAGAAGAATGGCTACACCTTC
TRBJ1-5 | TRBD1 | - | TRBV7-9 | CASSSSRGPHQPQHF | TGTGCCAGCAGCTCTAGTAGGGGGCCCCATCAGCCCCAGCATTTT
TRBJ1-2 | TRBD1 | - | TRBV29-1 | CSVKATGSYGYTF | TGCAGCGTTAAAGCGACAGGGTCCTATGGCTACACCTTC
TRBJ2-2 | TRBD2 | - | TRBV20-1 | CSARHSLAGLNTGELFF | TGCAGTGCTAGACATTCCTTAGCGGGGCTTAACACCGGGGAGCTGTTTTTT
TRBJ1-6 | - | - | TRBV7-6 | CASSLEVNSPLHF | TGTGCCAGCAGCTTAGAGGTTAATTCACCCCTCCACTTT
TRBJ2-7 | TRBD1 | - | TRBV27 | CASSFGTANYEQYF | TGTGCCAGCAGTTTCGGGACAGCCAACTACGAGCAGTACTTC
TRBJ2-4 | - | few | TRBV10-2 | CASSAARGAKNIQYF | TGCGCCAGCAGCGCCGCGCGGGGAGCCAAAAACATTCAGTACTTC
TRBJ2-1 | TRBD1 | few | TRBV27 | CASSATQGLSYNEQFF | TGTGCCAGCAGTGCGACACAGGGGCTCTCCTACAATGAGCAGTTCTTC
TRBJ1-1 | TRBD1 | few | TRBV6-2/TRBV6-3 | CASSYKGAVTEAFF | TGTGCCAGCAGTTACAAGGGGGCAGTCACTGAAGCTTTCTTT
TRBJ1-5 | TRBD1 | few | TRBV6-1 | CASSETGVQPQHF | TGTGCCAGCAGTGAGACAGGGGTTCAGCCCCAGCATTTT
TRBJ1-5 | TRBD1 | few | TRBV12-3/TRBV12-4 | CASSEGQGAQPQHF | TGTGCCAGCAGTGAAGGACAGGGCGCTCAGCCCCAGCATTTT
TRBJ2-3 | TRBD1 | few | TRBV11-2 | CASSSLGQATDTQYF | TGTGCCAGCAGCTCACTTGGACAGGCTACAGATACGCAGTATTTT
TRBJ1-2 | - | few | TRBV4-2 | CASREQGANYGYTF | TGTGCCAGCAGGGAACAGGGAGCTAACTATGGCTACACCTTC
TRBJ1-1 | TRBD1 | - | TRBV5-1 | CASSLGQGPNTEAFF | TGCGCCAGCAGCTTGGGACAGGGTCCGAACACTGAAGCTTTCTTT
TRBJ2-7 | - | few | TRBV7-2 | CASILLLGSSYEQYF | TGTGCCAGCATCCTCCTACTCGGGAGCTCCTACGAGCAGTACTTC
TRBJ1-2 | TRBD1 | few | TRBV12-3/TRBV12-4 | CASSSGGNSYGYTF | TGTGCCAGCAGTTCAGGGGGCAACTCTTATGGCTACACCTTC
TRBJ1-1 | - | - | TRBV4-1 | CASSRQTFPTNTEAFF | TGCGCCAGCAGCAGACAGACCTTTCCTACGAACACTGAAGCTTTCTTT
TRBJ2-1 | - | few | TRBV5-1 | CASSLDGDNEQFF | TGCGCCAGCAGCTTGGACGGGGACAATGAGCAGTTCTTC
TRBJ1-1 | TRBD1 | few | TRBV9 | CASSDSTGLTEAFF | TGTGCCAGCAGCGATTCGACAGGGCTCACTGAAGCTTTCTTT
TRBJ2-2 | - | few | TRBV6-5 | CASTRDHGELFF | TGTGCCAGCACCAGAGATCACGGGGAGCTGTTTTTT
TRBJ1-5 | - | many | TRBV4-1 | CASSQGPGRDQPQHF | TGCGCCAGCAGCCAAGGTCCTGGGAGGGATCAGCCCCAGCATTTT
TRBJ2-1 | TRBD1 | few | TRBV13 | CASSFLLAGGEQFF | TGTGCCAGCAGCTTTCTTCTAGCAGGGGGTGAGCAGTTCTTC
TRBJ2-5 | TRBD1 | - | TRBV6-2/TRBV6-3 | CASSLGTVTQYF | TGTGCCAGCAGTCTCGGGACAGTGACCCAGTACTTC
TRBJ1-1 | TRBD1 | few | TRBV29-1 | CSVHPTGGAQVERTEAFF | TGCAGCGTGCACCCGACAGGGGGCGCTCAGGTGGAACGGACTGAAGCTTTCTTT
TRBJ2-1 | - | once | TRBV6-5 | CASSLGSVHEQFF | TGTGCCAGCAGTTTGGGGTCGGTGCATGAGCAGTTCTTC
TRBJ2-3 | TRBD2 | - | TRBV9 | CASSSARASGGGIYTQYF | TGTGCCAGCAGCTCAGCTAGGGCTAGCGGGGGGGGTATATATACGCAGTATTTT
TRBJ2-1 | - | few | TRBV29-1 | CSARTTRNEQFF | TGCAGCGCCAGGACTACCCGCAATGAGCAGTTCTTC
TRBJ2-5 | - | - | TRBV5-1 | CASSSAVVSAAGKETQYF | TGCGCCAGCAGCTCCGCAGTTGTTTCGGCGGCGGGCAAGGAGACCCAGTACTTC
TRBJ2-5 | TRBD1 | - | TRBV5-1 | CASSSGTGGYQETQYF | TGCGCCAGCAGCTCCGGGACAGGGGGCTACCAAGAGACCCAGTACTTC
TRBJ2-7 | TRBD1 | many | TRBV12-3/TRBV12-4 | CASSFGTVEQYF | TGTGCCAGCAGTTTTGGGACAGTTGAGCAGTACTTC
TRBJ2-1 | - | - | TRBV29-1 | CSVIGANSYNEQFF | TGCAGCGTTATTGGGGCTAACTCCTACAATGAGCAGTTCTTC
TRBJ2-1 | - | few | TRBV7-2 | CASSLGTGLYNEQFF | TGTGCCAGCAGCTTAGGAACAGGGCTCTACAATGAGCAGTTCTTC
TRBJ2-1 | TRBD2 | - | TRBV7-9 | CASSLAGGTNSYNEQFF | TGTGCCAGCAGCTTAGCCGGCGGGACTAACTCCTACAATGAGCAGTTCTTC
TRBJ1-1 | - | few | TRBV12-3/TRBV12-4 | CASTLGNTEAFF | TGTGCCAGCACTCTCGGGAACACTGAAGCTTTCTTT
TRBJ2-6 | - | few | TRBV19 | CASIPSRGVTGANVLTF | TGTGCCAGTATCCCCTCCAGGGGGGTAACTGGGGCCAACGTCCTGACTTTC
TRBJ2-1 | - | many | TRBV20-1 | CSARDRLSPLPYNEQFF | TGCAGTGCTAGAGATCGTTTATCCCCTCTCCCCTACAATGAGCAGTTCTTC
TRBJ2-7 | - | - | TRBV10-3 | CAISEAKGDQIYEQYF | TGTGCCATCAGTGAGGCTAAGGGAGATCAAATCTACGAGCAGTACTTC
TRBJ2-7 | - | - | TRBV29-1 | CSVEDLAQRGQYF | TGCAGCGTTGAAGATCTCGCCCAGAGGGGGCAGTACTTC
TRBJ2-5 | - | - | TRBV20-1 | CSVKQEFGFQETQYF | TGCAGTGTCAAGCAGGAGTTTGGTTTCCAAGAGACCCAGTACTTC
TRBJ2-3 | TRBD2 | - | TRBV5-1 | CASSLRWGGGEDTQYF | TGCGCCAGCAGCTTGAGGTGGGGGGGAGGCGAGGATACGCAGTATTTT
TRBJ1-1 | - | - | TRBV12-3/TRBV12-4 | CASSPTGRPEAFF | TGTGCCAGCAGTCCTACAGGTCGGCCTGAAGCTTTCTTT
TRBJ2-3 | - | few | TRBV20-1 | CSAHSPVEYTQYF | TGCAGTGCTCACTCGCCGGTGGAATATACGCAGTATTTT
TRBJ2-5 | TRBD1 | many | TRBV5-1 | CASSGGTGRGETQYF | TGCGCCAGCAGCGGCGGGACAGGGCGGGGAGAGACCCAGTACTTC
TRBJ1-5 | - | few | TRBV6-2/TRBV6-3 | CASSSLQSNQPQHF | TGTGCCAGCAGCTCACTACAGAGCAATCAGCCCCAGCATTTT
TRBJ2-2 | TRBD2 | once | TRBV5-1 | CASSSPGLAGPGELFF | TGCGCCAGCAGCTCCCCGGGACTAGCGGGGCCCGGGGAGCTGTTTTTT